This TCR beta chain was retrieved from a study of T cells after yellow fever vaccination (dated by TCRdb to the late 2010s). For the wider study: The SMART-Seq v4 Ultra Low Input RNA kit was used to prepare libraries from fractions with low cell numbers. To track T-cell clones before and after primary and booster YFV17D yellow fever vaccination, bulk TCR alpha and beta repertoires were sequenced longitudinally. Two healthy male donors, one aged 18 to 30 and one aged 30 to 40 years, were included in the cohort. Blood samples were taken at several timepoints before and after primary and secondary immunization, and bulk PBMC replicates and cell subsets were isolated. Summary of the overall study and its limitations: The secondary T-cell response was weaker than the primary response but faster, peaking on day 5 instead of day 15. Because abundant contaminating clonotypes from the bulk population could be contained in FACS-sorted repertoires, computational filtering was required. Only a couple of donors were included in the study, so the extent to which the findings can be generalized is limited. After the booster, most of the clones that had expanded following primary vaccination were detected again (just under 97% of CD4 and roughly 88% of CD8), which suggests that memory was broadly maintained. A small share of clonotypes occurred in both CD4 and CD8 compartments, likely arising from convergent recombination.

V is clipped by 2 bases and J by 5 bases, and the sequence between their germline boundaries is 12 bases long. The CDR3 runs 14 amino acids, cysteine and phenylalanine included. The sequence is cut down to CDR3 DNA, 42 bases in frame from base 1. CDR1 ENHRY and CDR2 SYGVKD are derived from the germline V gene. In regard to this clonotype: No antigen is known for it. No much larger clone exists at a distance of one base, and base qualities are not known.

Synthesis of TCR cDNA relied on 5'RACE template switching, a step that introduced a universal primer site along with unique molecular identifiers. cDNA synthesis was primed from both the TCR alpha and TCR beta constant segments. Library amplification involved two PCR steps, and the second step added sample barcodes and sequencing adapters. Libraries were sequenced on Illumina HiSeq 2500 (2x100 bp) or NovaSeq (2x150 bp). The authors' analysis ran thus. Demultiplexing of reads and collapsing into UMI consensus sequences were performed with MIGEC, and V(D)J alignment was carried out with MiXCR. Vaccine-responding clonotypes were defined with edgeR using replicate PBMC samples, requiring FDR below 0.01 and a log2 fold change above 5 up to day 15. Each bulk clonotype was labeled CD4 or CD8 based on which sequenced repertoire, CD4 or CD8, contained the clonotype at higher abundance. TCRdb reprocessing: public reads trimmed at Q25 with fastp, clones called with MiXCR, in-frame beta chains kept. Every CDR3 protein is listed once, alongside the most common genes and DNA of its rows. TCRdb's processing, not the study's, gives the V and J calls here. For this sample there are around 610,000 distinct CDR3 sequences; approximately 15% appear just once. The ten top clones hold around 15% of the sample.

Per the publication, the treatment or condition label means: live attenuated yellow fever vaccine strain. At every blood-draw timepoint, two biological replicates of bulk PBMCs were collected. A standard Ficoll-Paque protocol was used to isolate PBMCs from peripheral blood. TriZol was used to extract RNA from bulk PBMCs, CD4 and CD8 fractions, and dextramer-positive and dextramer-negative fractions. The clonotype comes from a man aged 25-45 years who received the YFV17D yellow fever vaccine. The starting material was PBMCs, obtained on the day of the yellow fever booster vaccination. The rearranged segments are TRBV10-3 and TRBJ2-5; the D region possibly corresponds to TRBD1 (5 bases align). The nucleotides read TGTGCCATCAGTGAGGGGCAGGGCAGGGAGACCCAGTACTTC. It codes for CAISEGQGRETQYF.